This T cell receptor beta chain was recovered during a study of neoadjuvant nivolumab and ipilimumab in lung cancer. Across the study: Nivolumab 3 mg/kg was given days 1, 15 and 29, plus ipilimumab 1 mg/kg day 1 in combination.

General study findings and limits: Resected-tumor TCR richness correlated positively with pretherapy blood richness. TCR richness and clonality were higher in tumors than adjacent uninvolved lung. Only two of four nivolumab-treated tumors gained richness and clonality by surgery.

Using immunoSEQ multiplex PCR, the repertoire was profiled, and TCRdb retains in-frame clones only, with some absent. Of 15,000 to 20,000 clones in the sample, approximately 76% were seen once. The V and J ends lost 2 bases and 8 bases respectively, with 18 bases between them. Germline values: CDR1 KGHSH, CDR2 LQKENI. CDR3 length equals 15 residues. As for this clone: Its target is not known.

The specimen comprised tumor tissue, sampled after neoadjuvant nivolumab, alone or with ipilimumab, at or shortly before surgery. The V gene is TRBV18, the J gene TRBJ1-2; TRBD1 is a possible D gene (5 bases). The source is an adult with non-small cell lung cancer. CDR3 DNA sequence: TGTGCCAGCTCACCAGGAGGGGCGATATTATCCGGCTACACCTTC. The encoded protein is CASSPGGAILSGYTF.